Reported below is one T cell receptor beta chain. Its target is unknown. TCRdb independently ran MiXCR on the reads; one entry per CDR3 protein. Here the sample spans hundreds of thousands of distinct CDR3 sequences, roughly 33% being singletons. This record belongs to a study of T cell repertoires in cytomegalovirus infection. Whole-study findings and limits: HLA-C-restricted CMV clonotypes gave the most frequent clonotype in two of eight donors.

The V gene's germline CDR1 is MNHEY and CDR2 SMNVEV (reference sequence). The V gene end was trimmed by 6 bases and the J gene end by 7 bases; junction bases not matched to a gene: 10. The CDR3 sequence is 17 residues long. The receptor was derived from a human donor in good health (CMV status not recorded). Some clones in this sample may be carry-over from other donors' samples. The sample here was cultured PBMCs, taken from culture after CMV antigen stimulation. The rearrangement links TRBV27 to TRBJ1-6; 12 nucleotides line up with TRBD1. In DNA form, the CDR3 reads TGTGCCAGCAGCCCTAGGGACAGGGGGCTACTAAATTCACCCCTCCACTTT. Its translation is CASSPRDRGLLNSPLHF.